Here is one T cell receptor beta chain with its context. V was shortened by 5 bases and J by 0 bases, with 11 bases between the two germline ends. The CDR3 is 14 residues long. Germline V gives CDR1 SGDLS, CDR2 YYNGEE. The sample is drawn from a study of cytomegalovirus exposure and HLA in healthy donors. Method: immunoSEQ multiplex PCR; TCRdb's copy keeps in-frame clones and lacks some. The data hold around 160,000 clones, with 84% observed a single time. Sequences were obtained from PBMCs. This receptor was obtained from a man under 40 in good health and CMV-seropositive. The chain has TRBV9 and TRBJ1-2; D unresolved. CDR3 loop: CASSGPVTNYGYTF. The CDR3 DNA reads TGTGCCAGCAGTGGGCCCGTTACTAACTATGGCTACACCTTC.